This T cell receptor beta chain originates from a study of control samples from healthy donors and cancer patients. V shed 8 bases, J shed 7 bases, and the junction held 7 bases outside the gene matches. Germline V gene lookup returns CDR1 MNHEY and CDR2 SMNVEV (reference sequence). The CDR3 extends over 13 amino acids. Repertoires were generated with immunoSEQ multiplex PCR, while TCRdb's copy carries only in-frame clones and drops some. The sample carries roughly 99,000 clones, 82% recorded once. This TCR came from a man aged 60 to 69 in good health. The sequenced sample was blood. This chain connects TRBV27 to TRBJ1-5; 8 bases fit TRBD1. CDR3 DNA sequence: TGTGCCAGCCGGACAGGGAATGGCCAGCCCCAGCATTTT. Its protein product is CASRTGNGQPQHF.